These 20 T cell receptor beta chains originate from one sample sequenced in a study of Ad26.COV2.S vaccination and SARS-CoV-2 variants. The table came from immunoSEQ multiplex PCR; TCRdb's copy has only in-frame clones and leaves some out. The sample includes about 390,000 clones, more than 85% seen only once; the top ten take 3% to 3.5%. Treatment given: approximately 18 received Ad26.COV2.S at low or high dose, single or two shots; about 5 received placebo; per-sample allocation not given. Material that was analyzed had been drawn on day 63 after the first vaccine or placebo injection. The sample was peripheral blood, taken in a trial of Ad26.COV2.S vaccine versus placebo. The receptors come from a person aged 18-65 years who received the Ad26.COV2.S COVID-19 vaccine or a placebo.

Concerning this clone itself: Within the sample, other DNA sequences also encode this same CDR3. The V gene is TRBV6-2 or TRBV6-3, the J gene TRBJ1-1, with unresolved D. V dropped 3 bases and J dropped 1 base, with 6 bases sitting between them. Per the germline V gene, CDR1 is MNHEY and CDR2 is SVGEGT. The CDR3 length is 13 residues. The CDR3 region is CASSYRANTEAFF. DNA for the CDR3: TGTGCCAGCAGTTATCGAGCGAACACTGAAGCTTTCTTT.

This sequence joins TRBV15 and TRBJ1-2, with unresolved D. There are 13 residues in the CDR3. Trimming took 0 bases from V and 7 from J, leaving 9 bases between them. CDR1 LNHNV and CDR2 YYDKDF come from the germline V gene (reference sequence). CDR3 sequence reads: CATSRESGIGYTF. The DNA for the CDR3 is TGTGCCACCAGCAGAGAGTCGGGGATTGGCTACACCTTC.

The chain links TRBV6-5 to TRBJ1-2, with 7 bases identical to TRBD1. The germline V gene encodes CDR1 MNHEY and CDR2 SVGAGI. The V segment lost 8 bases and the J segment 4 bases; nucleotides outside the gene matches: 7. The CDR3 consists of 13 residues. The CDR3 nucleotides are TGTGCCAGCGGGATCGGGACAGCCTATGGCTACACCTTC. This gives the protein CASGIGTAYGYTF.

This clone appeared once. The chain recombines TRBV7-2 with TRBJ1-1; D is unclear. V lost 3 bases and J lost 1, with 12 bases in between. Germline V CDR1 and CDR2: SGHTA, FQGNSA. The CDR3 is 15 amino acids. CDR3 amino acids: CASSFALAANTEAFF. For the CDR3, the DNA is TGTGCCAGCAGCTTCGCGTTAGCAGCGAACACTGAAGCTTTCTTT. The full variable domain, completed using reference TRBV7-2 and TRBJ1-1, is GAGVSQSPSNKVTEKGKDVELRCDPISGHTALYWYRQSLGQGLEFLIYFQGNSAPDKSGLPSDRFSAERTGGSVSTLTIQRTQQEDSAVYLCASSFALAANTEAFFGQGTRLTVV.

The V gene is TRBV24-1, the J gene TRBJ1-2; D remains ambiguous. Trimming took off 3 bases at V and 7 bases at J, with 11 bases between the two ends. CDR1 and CDR2 (germline): KGHDR, SFDVKD. The CDR3 covers 13 residues. As DNA, the CDR3 is TGTGCCACCAGTGATGTCCTGGGCGTTGGCTACACCTTC. Translation gives CATSDVLGVGYTF.

This clone was recorded once. V is TRBV29-1 and J is TRBJ1-1, with D unresolved. V gave up 6 bases and J gave up 6 bases, with 8 bases separating them. This CDR3 spans 10 amino acids. CDR1 is SQVTM, CDR2 ANQGSEA, per germline. CDR3 sequence: CSVSWPEAFF. CDR3 coding DNA: TGCAGCGTCTCCTGGCCTGAAGCTTTCTTT.

This chain joins TRBV7-9 and TRBJ2-5, with unresolved D. The CDR3 sequence is 11 residues long. From germline, CDR1 is SEHNR and CDR2 FQNEAQ (reference sequence). Trimming stripped 1 base from V and 10 bases from J, with 7 bases between. CDR3 DNA: TGTGCCAGCAGCTTAGGAACAGACCAGTACTTC. Amino acids: CASSLGTDQYF.

This sequence joins TRBV12-5 and TRBJ2-7; TRBD1 aligns across 9 bases. The CDR3 is 15 residues long. V shed 0 bases and J 4 bases; nucleotides not matched to a gene: 4. The V gene's germline CDR1 is LGHNT and CDR2 FRNRAP. CDR3 DNA sequence: TGTGCTAGTGGTTTGGTTGGGACAGGGTCTTACGAGCAGTACTTC. This translates into CASGLVGTGSYEQYF.

The chain employs TRBV18 and TRBJ1-2; 7 nucleotides line up with TRBD1. Germline V gene sequence: CDR1 KGHSH, CDR2 LQKENI. The trim removed 0 bases at V and 8 bases at J, leaving 9 bases unmatched. The CDR3 length is 15 residues. CDR3 residues: CASSPPVDRVGGYTF. The CDR3 bases are TGTGCCAGCTCACCACCAGTCGACAGGGTTGGAGGCTACACCTTC.

The genes are TRBV5-1 and TRBJ1-1; 7 bases fit TRBD1. Germline assignment: CDR1 SGHRS and CDR2 YFSETQ. The CDR3 length is 16 residues. The ends lost 1 base at V and 1 base at J; junction bases unmatched: 7. The CDR3 spells CASSLMAGTANTEAFF. The CDR3 region has the DNA TGCGCCAGCAGCTTGATGGCCGGGACAGCGAACACTGAAGCTTTCTTT.

J is TRBJ1-5 and V is TRBV3-1 (or the pseudogene TRBV3-2); 9 bases are shared with TRBD1. The germline V gene encodes CDR1 LGHDT and CDR2 YNNKEL (reference sequence). This CDR3 has 14 residues. Trimming took 4 bases from V and 7 from J; bases not matched to a gene: 5. DNA of the CDR3: TGTGCCAGCAGCCGCGGACAGGGGAGGCAGCCCCAGCATTTT. The encoded protein is CASSRGQGRQPQHF.

The chain combines TRBV2 with TRBJ2-1; D is unclear. The CDR3 length is 12 residues. Germline loops: CDR1 SNHLY, CDR2 FYNNEI. Trimming left V 6 bases short and J 9 bases short, with 12 bases between. CDR3 in amino acids: CASRIILGEQFF. The CDR3, as DNA: TGTGCCAGCAGAATCATCCTCGGTGAGCAGTTCTTC.

The chain couples TRBV2 to TRBJ1-1; D is possibly TRBD1 (6 bases). Germline CDR1 and CDR2: SNHLY and FYNNEI. V shed 4 bases and J shed 3 bases, with 9 bases lying between them. This CDR3 has 13 residues. In nucleotides, the CDR3 is TGTGCCAGCAGTGGACAGGTTGACACTGAAGCTTTCTTT. It yields the protein CASSGQVDTEAFF.

The rearrangement uses TRBV7-9 and TRBJ1-4; D is ambiguous. The CDR3 length is 15 residues. The germline V and J ends were trimmed by 1 base and 10 bases, with 16 bases remaining between them. Germline V lookup: CDR1 SEHNR, CDR2 FQNEAQ (reference sequence). This chain's CDR3 is CASSLEAGPSLKLFF. The CDR3 coding sequence is TGTGCCAGCAGCTTAGAGGCAGGACCGAGCCTAAAACTGTTTTTT.

Turning to this clone: Different DNA sequences within this sample yield the same CDR3. V gene TRBV18 combines with J gene TRBJ1-1, with D perhaps TRBD1 (5 bases). The CDR3 has 13 amino acids. Germline loops: CDR1 KGHSH, CDR2 LQKENI. V was pared by 1 base and J by 4 bases, with 7 bases between. CDR3 sequence (DNA): TGTGCCAGCTCACCACTGGGGGGCACTGAAGCTTTCTTT. Translation gives CASSPLGGTEAFF.

This clone was picked up one time. The rearrangement uses TRBV30 and TRBJ2-5; 10 positions match TRBD1. Germline V gene data show CDR1 as GTSNPN and CDR2 as SVGIG (reference sequence). The CDR3 is 16 amino acids. The junction had 9 bases not matched to a gene; V was cut back by 0 bases and J by 5 bases. The CDR3 nucleotides read TGTGCCTGGAGTGTACTGAGACAGGGGGCGACGGAGACCCAGTACTTC. Its protein is CAWSVLRQGATETQYF.

This clone was counted a single time. This rearrangement joins TRBV4-1 to TRBJ1-1; D might be TRBD1 (5 bases). Germline CDR1 MGHRA, CDR2 YSYEKL. The germline V and J ends were trimmed by 1 base and 3 bases, with 12 bases remaining between them. This CDR3 region has 15 residues. The CDR3 here is CASSQGSGEDTEAFF. CDR3 coding DNA: TGCGCCAGCAGCCAAGGGTCGGGGGAGGACACTGAAGCTTTCTTT.

The chain combines TRBV3-1 (or the pseudogene TRBV3-2) with TRBJ2-3; possibly TRBD2 for D (5 bases). V shed 1 base and J shed 2 bases, with 13 bases lying between them. This CDR3 has 16 amino acids. CDR1 LGHDT and CDR2 YNNKEL come from the germline V gene (reference sequence). The CDR3: CASSQAFRGLTDTQYF. The CDR3 DNA is TGTGCCAGCAGCCAAGCGTTTCGAGGGCTCACAGATACGCAGTATTTT.

Concerning this clone: One end of the junction fails to match germline, which may point to a read error. Within the sample, other DNA sequences also encode this same CDR3. The V call is TRBV5-1, the J call TRBJ2-2; D gene ambiguous. This CDR3 comprises 12 residues. Germline-derived CDR1 and CDR2 are SGHRS and YFSETQ. The CDR3 bases are TGCGCCAGCAGCTTGTTCACCGGAGAGCTGTTTTTT. Amino acids: CASSLFTGELFF.

J is TRBJ1-4 and V is TRBV7-2; no reliable D call. CDR3 length: 15 amino acids. Germline V gene lookup returns CDR1 SGHTA and CDR2 FQGNSA. Trimming stripped 0 bases from V and 10 bases from J, with 15 bases between. DNA of the CDR3: TGTGCCAGCAGCTTAGCAATGCTGGAAGTAGGAAAACTGTTTTTT. Translation gives CASSLAMLEVGKLFF.